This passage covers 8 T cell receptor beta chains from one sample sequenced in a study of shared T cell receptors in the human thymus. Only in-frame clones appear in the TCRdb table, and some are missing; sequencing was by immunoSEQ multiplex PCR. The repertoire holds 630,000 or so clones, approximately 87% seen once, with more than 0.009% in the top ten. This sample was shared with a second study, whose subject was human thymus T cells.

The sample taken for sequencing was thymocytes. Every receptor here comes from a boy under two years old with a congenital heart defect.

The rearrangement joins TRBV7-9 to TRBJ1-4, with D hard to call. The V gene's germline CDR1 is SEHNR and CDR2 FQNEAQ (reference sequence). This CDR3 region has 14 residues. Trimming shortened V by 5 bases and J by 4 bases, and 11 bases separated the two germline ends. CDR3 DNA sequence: TGTGCCAGCAGCGCCCGTCGAGTTAATGAAAAACTGTTTTTT. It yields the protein CASSARRVNEKLFF.

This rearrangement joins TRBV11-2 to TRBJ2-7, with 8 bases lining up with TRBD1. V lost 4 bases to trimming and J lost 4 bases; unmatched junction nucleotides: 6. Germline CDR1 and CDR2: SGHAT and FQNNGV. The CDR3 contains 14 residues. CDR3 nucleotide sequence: TGTGCCAGCAGCTATAGACAGGGGTGGTACGAGCAGTACTTC. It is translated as CASSYRQGWYEQYF.

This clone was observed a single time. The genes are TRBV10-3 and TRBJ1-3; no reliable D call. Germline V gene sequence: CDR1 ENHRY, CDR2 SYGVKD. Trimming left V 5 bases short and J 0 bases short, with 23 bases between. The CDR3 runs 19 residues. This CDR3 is CAISRTLVEGGDSGNTIYF. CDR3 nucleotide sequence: TGTGCCATCAGTAGAACCCTTGTCGAGGGAGGAGACTCTGGAAACACCATATATTTT.

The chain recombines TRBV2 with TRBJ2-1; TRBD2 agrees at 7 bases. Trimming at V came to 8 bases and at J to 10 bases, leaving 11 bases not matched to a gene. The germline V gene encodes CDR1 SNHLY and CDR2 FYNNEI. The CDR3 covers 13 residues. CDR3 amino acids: CASGRLAAREQFF. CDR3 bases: TGTGCCAGCGGGAGACTAGCAGCCAGGGAGCAGTTCTTC.

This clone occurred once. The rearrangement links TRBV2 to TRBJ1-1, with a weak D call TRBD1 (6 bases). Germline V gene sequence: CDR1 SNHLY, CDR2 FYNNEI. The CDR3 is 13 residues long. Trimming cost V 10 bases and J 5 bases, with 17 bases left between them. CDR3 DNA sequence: TGTGCCAACCCACAACAGGGACCTACTGAAGCTTTCTTT. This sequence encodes CANPQQGPTEAFF.

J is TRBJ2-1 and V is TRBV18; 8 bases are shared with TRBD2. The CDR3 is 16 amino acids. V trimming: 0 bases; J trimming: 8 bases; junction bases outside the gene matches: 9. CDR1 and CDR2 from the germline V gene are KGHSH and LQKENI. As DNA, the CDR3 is TGTGCCAGCTCACCACCCATTTGGCGGGAGGAGGATGAGCAGTTCTTC. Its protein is CASSPPIWREEDEQFF. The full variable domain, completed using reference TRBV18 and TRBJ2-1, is NAGVMQNPRHLVRRRGQEARLRCSPMKGHSHVYWYRQLPEEGLKFMVYLQKENIIDESGMPKERFSAEFPKEGPSILRIQQVVRGDSAAYFCASSPPIWREEDEQFFGPGTRLTVL.

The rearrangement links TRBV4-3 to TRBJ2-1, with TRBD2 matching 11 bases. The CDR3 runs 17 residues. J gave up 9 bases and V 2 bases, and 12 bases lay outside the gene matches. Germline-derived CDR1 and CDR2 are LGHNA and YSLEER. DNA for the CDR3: TGCGCCAGCAGCCAATTATTAGCGGGGGGGCCAGGCGGTGAGCAGTTCTTC. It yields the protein CASSQLLAGGPGGEQFF.

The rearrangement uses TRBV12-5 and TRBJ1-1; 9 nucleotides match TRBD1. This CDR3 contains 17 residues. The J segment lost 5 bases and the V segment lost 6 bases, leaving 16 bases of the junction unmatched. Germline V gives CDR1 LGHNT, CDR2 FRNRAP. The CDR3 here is CASGEGQGGMWETEAFF. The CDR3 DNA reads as TGTGCTAGTGGCGAGGGACAGGGAGGAATGTGGGAGACTGAAGCTTTCTTT.